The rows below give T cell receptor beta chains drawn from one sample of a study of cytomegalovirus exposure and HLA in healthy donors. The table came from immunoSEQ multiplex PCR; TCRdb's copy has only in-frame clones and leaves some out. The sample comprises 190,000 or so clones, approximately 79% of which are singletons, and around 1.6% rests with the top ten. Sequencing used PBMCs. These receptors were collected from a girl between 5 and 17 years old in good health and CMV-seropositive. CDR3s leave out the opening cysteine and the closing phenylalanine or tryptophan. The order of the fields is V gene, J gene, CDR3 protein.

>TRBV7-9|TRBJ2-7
ASSFGTEAYEQY
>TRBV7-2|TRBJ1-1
ASSSLTGANTEAF
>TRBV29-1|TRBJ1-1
SVRASGMNTEAF
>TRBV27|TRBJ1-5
ASSLRRGQGTSNQPQH
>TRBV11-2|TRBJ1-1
ASSSPQGARTEAF
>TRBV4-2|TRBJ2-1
ASSQETFLTQYNEQF
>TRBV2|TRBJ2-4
ASRPEVAGGSAKNIQY
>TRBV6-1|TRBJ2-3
ASSEHRDRPRTDTQY
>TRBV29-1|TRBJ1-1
SVRGQTNTEAF
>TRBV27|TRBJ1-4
ASSLWGPNEKLF
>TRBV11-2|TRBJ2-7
ASSPAYEQY
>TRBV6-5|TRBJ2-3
ASSYSPTSGADTQY
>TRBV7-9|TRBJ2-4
ASSLSTVLAKNIQY
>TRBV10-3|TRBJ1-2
AISEQGENYGYT
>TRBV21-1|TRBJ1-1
ASSKGDRENMNTEAF